Each of the 5 T cell receptor beta chains below was sequenced from the same sample in a study of blood T cell repertoires in COVID-19. Method: immunoSEQ multiplex PCR; TCRdb's copy keeps in-frame clones and lacks some. The table shows 110,000 to 150,000 clones, with more than 80% occurring only once. Specimen: peripheral blood. These receptors were collected from a woman aged 55-70 years with active COVID-19.

The chain recombines TRBV2 with TRBJ2-2; D gene unclear. The CDR3 covers 16 residues. The V gene lost 4 bases and the J gene lost 7 bases, with 19 bases spanning the gap. Germline-derived CDR1 and CDR2 are SNHLY and FYNNEI. The CDR3 DNA sequence: TGTGCCAGCAGTGGTCCGGGTATGGTATTCAACGGGGAGCTGTTTTTT. As protein: CASSGPGMVFNGELFF.

This chain links TRBV4-2 with TRBJ2-3, with D maybe TRBD2 (5 bases). This CDR3 has 19 residues. Trimming took off 4 bases at V and 2 bases at J, with 25 bases between the two ends. Germline CDR1 LGHNA, CDR2 YNFKEQ. CDR3 sequence (DNA): TGTGCCAGCAGCCTACAGTTCGGACGAGCGGACTTCCCCACAGATACGCAGTATTTT. As protein: CASSLQFGRADFPTDTQYF.

The chain recombines TRBV18 with TRBJ1-1, with D perhaps TRBD1 (5 bases). CDR3 size: 17 residues. The ends were cut back, 0 bases at V and 4 bases at J, with 18 bases in the middle. Germline loops: CDR1 KGHSH, CDR2 LQKENI. The CDR3 here is CASSPPGLHRGSTEAFF. CDR3 in DNA: TGTGCCAGCTCACCACCGGGACTTCACCGGGGGAGCACTGAAGCTTTCTTT.

This clone was seen once. The rearrangement joins TRBV6-1 to TRBJ1-1; D is uncertain. Germline values: CDR1 MNHNS, CDR2 SASEGT. With 2 bases removed from V and 2 bases from J, the gap between germline ends came to 12 bases. The CDR3 loop spans 15 amino acids. The CDR3 here is CASSETPRTNTEAFF. The CDR3 coding sequence is TGTGCCAGCAGTGAAACCCCCAGGACTAACACTGAAGCTTTCTTT.

J is TRBJ2-4 and V is TRBV7-2, with 8 bases identical to TRBD2. The CDR3 is made up of 17 amino acids. Trimming removed 5 bases from V and 3 bases from J; junction bases left unmatched: 12. The germline V gene has CDR1 SGHTA and CDR2 FQGNSA. This CDR3 reads CASSPPGLEGGKNIQYF. Here the CDR3 DNA reads TGTGCCAGCAGCCCCCCGGGACTAGAGGGGGGCAAAAACATTCAGTACTTC.